The 30 T cell receptor beta chains given below trace back to one sample, sequenced in a study of T cells in Graves' hyperthyroidism and ophthalmopathy. Template material for amplifying TCR beta CDR3 regions consisted of RNA transcripts. HTBI primers were used for first-round RT-PCR of the TCR CDR3. One entry per CDR3 protein results from TCRdb running MiXCR on the multiplex PCR reads. The top ten hold approximately 10% of the sample, which has hundreds of thousands of distinct CDR3 sequences, approximately 25% seen once. The sample comprised blood. The receptor source for this set is a woman between 25 and 40 years old with Graves' ophthalmopathy.

V and J are TRBV28 and TRBJ2-6; TRBD1 aligns across 7 bases. CDR1 and CDR2 from the germline V gene are MDHEN and SYDVKM. Trimming cost V 6 bases and J 4 bases; bases outside gene matches: 15. The CDR3 length is 18 residues. CDR3 in DNA: TGTGCCAGCAGCCTCAAATCAGGGGGAAAAGCCGGGGCCAACGTCCTGACTTTC. The encoded protein is CASSLKSGGKAGANVLTF.

This clonotype showed up just a few times. V gene TRBV6-5 combines with J gene TRBJ1-1; no firm D call. The length of the CDR3 is 17 residues. The germline V gene has CDR1 MNHEY and CDR2 SVGAGI. Deletions cut 0 bases from V and 0 bases from J, with 14 bases between. DNA for the CDR3: TGTGCCAGCAGTTACTCGAAGGCGGGCGTAATGAACACTGAAGCTTTCTTT. Translation: CASSYSKAGVMNTEAFF.

The chain links TRBV7-9 to TRBJ1-1, with D possibly being TRBD1 (6 bases). The CDR3 runs to 15 residues. V lost 4 bases, J lost 5 bases, and 17 bases lay in between. The germline V gene has CDR1 SEHNR and CDR2 FQNEAQ (reference sequence). The CDR3 reads CASSSYGGLETEAFF. CDR3 bases: TGTGCCAGCAGCTCCTATGGGGGGCTAGAGACTGAAGCTTTCTTT. The whole variable domain, filled in from reference TRBV7-9 and TRBJ1-1, reads DTGVSQNPRHKITKRGQNVTFRCDPISEHNRLYWYRQTLGQGPEFLTYFQNEAQLEKSRLLSDRFSAERPKGSFSTLEIQRTEQGDSAMYLCASSSYGGLETEAFFGQGTRLTVV.

This clonotype was counted once. The V gene is TRBV4-1, the J gene TRBJ1-1; tentative D call: TRBD1 (6 bases). CDR1 MGHRA and CDR2 YSYEKL come from the germline V gene. Trimming pared 0 bases from V and 3 bases from J, leaving 23 bases between. CDR3 length equals 19 residues. CDR3 DNA: TGCGCCAGCAGCCAAGACATCGGGGGGGGCGCGGGGTTGGACACTGAAGCTTTCTTT. The encoded protein is CASSQDIGGGAGLDTEAFF.

The table lists this clonotype with many counts. V gene TRBV27 combines with J gene TRBJ1-2; perhaps TRBD1 as D (6 bases). CDR3 length: 16 amino acids. In germline, CDR1 is MNHEY, CDR2 SMNVEV (reference sequence). The V and J ends lost 5 bases and 0 bases respectively, with 16 bases between them. DNA for the CDR3: TGTGCCAGCAGTCCTACCACAGGGATACCTAACTATGGCTACACCTTC. Amino acid sequence: CASSPTTGIPNYGYTF.

This clonotype was seen many times. V gene TRBV27 combines with J gene TRBJ2-7, with D possibly being TRBD1 (6 bases). Germline V gives CDR1 MNHEY, CDR2 SMNVEV (reference sequence). The CDR3 has 14 residues. V lost 5 bases and J lost 2, with 13 bases in between. CDR3 protein: CASSASDSTYEQYF. In DNA form, the CDR3 reads TGTGCCAGCAGTGCCTCGGACAGTACCTACGAGCAGTACTTC.

Ten or more counts support this clonotype. J is TRBJ1-1 and V is TRBV12-3 or TRBV12-4; TRBD1 is a possible D gene (6 bases). This CDR3 region has 14 residues. V shed 5 bases and J shed 0 bases, with 10 bases lying between them. The CDR3 DNA is TGTGCCAGCAGTGGGGGCGAACTGAACACTGAAGCTTTCTTT. It codes for CASSGGELNTEAFF.

This clonotype showed up just a few times. The V call is TRBV6-1, the J call TRBJ2-5; the D gene is possibly TRBD1 (5 bases). The germline V gene encodes CDR1 MNHNS and CDR2 SASEGT. Between the trimmed V and J ends, which lost 6 bases and 1 base, there was a span of 12 bases. The CDR3 length is 14 residues. DNA of the CDR3: TGTGCCAGCAGCTCCCTTCAGGGCCAAGAGACCCAGTACTTC. Protein product: CASSSLQGQETQYF.

This clonotype showed up many times. The chain links TRBV6-1 to TRBJ2-5; 10 bases match TRBD2. In germline, CDR1 is MNHNS, CDR2 SASEGT. Trimming cost V 0 bases and J 5 bases; bases outside gene matches: 3. This CDR3 spans 15 amino acids. The DNA for the CDR3 is TGTGCCAGCAGTGAAGCAGGTAGCGGGGGGGAGACCCAGTACTTC. Protein: CASSEAGSGGETQYF.

V is TRBV7-3 and J is TRBJ2-2, with 12 bases identical to TRBD2. J gave up 7 bases and V 4 bases, and 7 bases lay outside the gene matches. Germline assignment: CDR1 SGHTA and CDR2 FQGTGA. This CDR3 contains 16 residues. CDR3 DNA sequence: TGTGCCAGCAGCTCTCTAGCGGGGGGGCAAGACGGGGAGCTGTTTTTT. Translated: CASSSLAGGQDGELFF.

This clonotype was counted at least ten times. The rearrangement joins TRBV6-2 or TRBV6-3 to TRBJ2-2; D possibly corresponds to TRBD1 (5 bases). Germline V lookup: CDR1 MNHEY, CDR2 SVGEGT. This CDR3 spans 14 amino acids. V lost 6 bases and J 0 bases, leaving 8 bases between the germline ends. CDR3 in amino acids: CASRRTSNTGELFF. As DNA, the CDR3 is TGTGCCAGCAGACGGACATCGAACACCGGGGAGCTGTTTTTT.

The chain joins TRBV2 to TRBJ2-5; the D gene is possibly TRBD2 (6 bases). Per the germline V gene, CDR1 is SNHLY and CDR2 is FYNNEI. The CDR3 runs to 13 residues. V shed 8 bases and J shed 2 bases, with 12 bases lying between them. The CDR3, as DNA: TGTGCCAGCGGTCGTGGGGGGCAAGAGACCCAGTACTTC. This gives the protein CASGRGGQETQYF.

Ten or more counts support this clonotype. This chain uses TRBV5-1 with TRBJ2-7; the D is unclear. The CDR3 is made up of 13 amino acids. Germline V gives CDR1 SGHRS, CDR2 YFSETQ. V lost 0 bases, J lost 2 bases, and 6 bases lay in between. This chain's CDR3 is CASSLGAPYEQYF. The CDR3 nucleotides are TGCGCCAGCAGCTTGGGTGCCCCCTACGAGCAGTACTTC. Full variable domain (missing parts from reference TRBV5-1 and TRBJ2-7): KAGVTQTPRYLIKTRGQQVTLSCSPISGHRSVSWYQQTPGQGLQFLFEYFSETQRNKGNFPGRFSGRQFSNSRSEMNVSTLELGDSALYLCASSLGAPYEQYFGPGTRLTVT.

This clonotype showed up just a few times. V and J are TRBV10-3 and TRBJ1-1; D is possibly TRBD1 (6 bases). The CDR3 contains 13 residues. Trimming removed 10 bases at V and 1 base at J, with 13 bases between. The V gene's germline CDR1 is ENHRY and CDR2 SYGVKD. The CDR3 loop reads CATQGFQNTEAFF. The CDR3 nucleotides are TGTGCCACCCAGGGGTTCCAGAACACTGAAGCTTTCTTT.

In this sample, this clonotype turned up many times. The rearrangement joins TRBV6-1 to TRBJ2-7; a weak D match, TRBD1 (6 bases). The CDR3 covers 14 residues. Germline assignment: CDR1 MNHNS and CDR2 SASEGT. V was shortened by 1 base and J by 0 bases, with 7 bases between the two germline ends. DNA of the CDR3: TGTGCCAGCAGTGAAGGGGACACCTCCTACGAGCAGTACTTC. This sequence encodes CASSEGDTSYEQYF.

This clonotype was counted at least ten times. The V call is TRBV27, the J call TRBJ2-7, with 10 bases aligning to TRBD1. The CDR3 contains 17 residues. V was clipped by 1 base and J by 6 bases; unmatched bases: 12. Germline V lookup: CDR1 MNHEY, CDR2 SMNVEV (reference sequence). CDR3 nucleotides: TGTGCCAGCAGTTTATTTTCGGACCCGGACAGGGGGGGCGAGCAGTACTTC. Amino acids: CASSLFSDPDRGGEQYF.

This clonotype was seen a few times. The rearrangement uses TRBV7-3 and TRBJ2-7; D gene ambiguous. Per germline, CDR1 SGHTA and CDR2 FQGTGA. This CDR3 contains 13 residues. V was shortened by 5 bases and J by 7 bases, with 15 bases between the two germline ends. The CDR3 sequence is CASSRDSVTEQYF. The CDR3 DNA reads TGTGCCAGCAGCCGAGACTCAGTTACAGAGCAGTACTTC. The whole variable domain, remainder taken from reference TRBV7-3 and TRBJ2-7, is GAGVSQTPSNKVTEKGKYVELRCDPISGHTALYWYRQSLGQGPEFLIYFQGTGAADDSGLPNDRFFAVRPEGSVSTLKIQRTERGDSAVYLCASSRDSVTEQYFGPGTRLTVT.

The sample holds many counts of this clonotype. The rearrangement uses TRBV11-3 and TRBJ2-7, with a tentative D call TRBD1 (5 bases). The germline V gene encodes CDR1 SGHNT and CDR2 YENEEA. The CDR3 extends over 14 amino acids. Trimming stripped 5 bases from V and 5 bases from J, with 16 bases between. The CDR3 reads CASSPGTGDHEQYF. For the CDR3, the DNA is TGTGCCAGCAGCCCTGGAACAGGTGATCACGAGCAGTACTTC.

This clonotype turned up a few times. The chain carries TRBV18 and TRBJ1-5, with a possible D match to TRBD1 (5 bases). V was shortened by 2 bases and J by 3 bases, with 8 bases between the two germline ends. The CDR3 covers 14 residues. The germline CDR1 and CDR2 sequences are KGHSH and LQKENI. The CDR3 sequence is CASSPEGDNQPQHF. CDR3 DNA sequence: TGTGCCAGCTCACCAGAAGGGGACAATCAGCCCCAGCATTTT. Using reference TRBV18 and TRBJ1-5 for the parts outside the CDR3, the full variable domain is NAGVMQNPRHLVRRRGQEARLRCSPMKGHSHVYWYRQLPEEGLKFMVYLQKENIIDESGMPKERFSAEFPKEGPSILRIQQVVRGDSAAYFCASSPEGDNQPQHFGDGTRLSIL.

The V gene is TRBV11-3, the J gene TRBJ2-7; D perhaps matches TRBD1 (6 bases). The length of the CDR3 is 13 residues. V lost 4 bases and J lost 6, with 13 bases in between. The V gene's germline CDR1 is SGHNT and CDR2 YENEEA. The CDR3 is CASSSTGIGEQYF. The CDR3 DNA reads TGTGCCAGCAGCTCTACAGGGATTGGCGAGCAGTACTTC.

This clonotype was counted ten times or more. The J gene is TRBJ1-1, the V gene TRBV6-2 or TRBV6-3; TRBD1 might be the D (5 bases). This CDR3 is built from 14 residues. V lost 4 bases to trimming and J lost 5 bases, with 14 bases between them. Germline V gene lookup returns CDR1 MNHEY and CDR2 SVGEGT. DNA of the CDR3: TGTGCCAGCAGTTTAGGGGACCTGAGTACTGAAGCTTTCTTT. Protein: CASSLGDLSTEAFF.

In its sample, this clonotype was seen many times. CDR3 sequence (DNA): TGTGCCAGCAGTGAGGGGGCGTGGGCTAACTATGGCTACACCTTC. Amino acid sequence: CASSEGAWANYGYTF. The genes are TRBV2 and TRBJ1-2, with D maybe TRBD1 (6 bases). V dropped 3 bases and J dropped 0 bases, with 11 bases sitting between them. Germline CDR1 and CDR2: SNHLY and FYNNEI. CDR3 length: 15 amino acids.

V gene TRBV4-1 combines with J gene TRBJ2-7; possibly TRBD1 for D (6 bases). Trimming removed 2 bases at V and 3 bases at J, with 11 bases between. CDR1 is MGHRA, CDR2 YSYEKL, per germline. The CDR3 runs to 14 residues. The CDR3 here is CASSQWGLNYEQYF. CDR3 DNA: TGCGCCAGCAGCCAATGGGGGCTCAACTACGAGCAGTACTTC.

This clonotype turned up a few times. The V gene is TRBV7-3, the J gene TRBJ2-7; TRBD2 matches at 9 bases. From germline, CDR1 is SGHTA and CDR2 FQGTGA. After removal of 0 bases from V and 6 bases from J, the junction contained 0 bases not matched to a gene. This CDR3 region has 13 residues. This CDR3 reads CASSLTREGEQYF. DNA of the CDR3: TGTGCCAGCAGCTTAACGCGGGAGGGCGAGCAGTACTTC.

In this sample, this clonotype turned up many times. The chain recombines TRBV29-1 with TRBJ2-7; no clear D. This CDR3 has 13 residues. Germline V gene lookup returns CDR1 SQVTM and CDR2 ANQGSEA. Trimming took 7 bases from V and 3 from J, leaving 16 bases between them. The CDR3 reads CSAASTADYEQYF. The CDR3 DNA is TGCAGCGCCGCGAGTACAGCAGACTACGAGCAGTACTTC.

This clonotype was counted a few times. J is TRBJ1-2 and V is TRBV28; D is ambiguous. Germline V gene sequence: CDR1 MDHEN, CDR2 SYDVKM. The CDR3 is 13 amino acids. The ends were cut back, 4 bases at V and 6 bases at J, with 12 bases in the middle. The CDR3 is CASSYTRLHGYTF. The CDR3 DNA sequence: TGTGCCAGCAGTTATACTAGACTTCATGGCTACACCTTC.

This clonotype has ten or more counts. The chain has TRBV6-5 and TRBJ2-5, with D possibly being TRBD2 (5 bases). Trimming took 0 bases from V and 1 from J, leaving 9 bases between them. In germline, CDR1 is MNHEY, CDR2 SVGAGI. This CDR3 has 15 amino acids. The CDR3: CASSYSILAQETQYF. CDR3 coding DNA: TGTGCCAGCAGTTACTCGATTCTAGCCCAAGAGACCCAGTACTTC.

CDR3 residues: CASSPEAGFMGQRGYEQYF. In nucleotides, the CDR3 is TGTGCCAGCAGCCCCGAGGCGGGGTTTATGGGGCAGAGAGGCTACGAGCAGTACTTC. J is TRBJ2-7 and V is TRBV11-2; perhaps TRBD2 as D (6 bases). The V gene's germline CDR1 is SGHAT and CDR2 FQNNGV. This CDR3 is 19 amino acids long. With 5 bases removed from V and 3 bases from J, the gap between germline ends came to 29 bases.

This clonotype was picked up a small number of times. The genes are TRBV6-2 or TRBV6-3 and TRBJ1-5; D perhaps matches TRBD1 (6 bases). The ends were cut back, 6 bases at V and 0 bases at J, with 21 bases in the middle. Germline V gene data show CDR1 as MNHEY and CDR2 as SVGEGT. This CDR3 spans 18 amino acids. The CDR3, as DNA: TGTGCCAGCAGACCCTACTCACAGGGACCCTATAGCAATCAGCCCCAGCATTTT. This encodes CASRPYSQGPYSNQPQHF.

This sequence joins TRBV7-2 and TRBJ2-7; TRBD1 is a possible D gene (6 bases). V lost 1 base to trimming and J lost 0 bases, with 10 bases between them. Germline CDR1 SGHTA, CDR2 FQGNSA. The CDR3 consists of 15 residues. CDR3 DNA: TGTGCCAGCAGCTTAGTTGTGGGGGCCTCCTACGAGCAGTACTTC. This encodes CASSLVVGASYEQYF.